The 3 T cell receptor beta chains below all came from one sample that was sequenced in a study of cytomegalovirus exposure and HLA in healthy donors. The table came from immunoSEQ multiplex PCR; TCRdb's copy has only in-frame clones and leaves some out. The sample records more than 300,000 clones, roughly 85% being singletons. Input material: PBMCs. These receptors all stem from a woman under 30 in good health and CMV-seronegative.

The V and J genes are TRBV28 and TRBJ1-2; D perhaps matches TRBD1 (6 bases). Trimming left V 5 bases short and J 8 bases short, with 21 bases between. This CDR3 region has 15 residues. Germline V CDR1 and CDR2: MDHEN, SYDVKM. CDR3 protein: CASSPTGSRWKGYTF. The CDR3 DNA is TGTGCCAGCAGTCCCACAGGGTCCCGGTGGAAGGGCTACACCTTC.

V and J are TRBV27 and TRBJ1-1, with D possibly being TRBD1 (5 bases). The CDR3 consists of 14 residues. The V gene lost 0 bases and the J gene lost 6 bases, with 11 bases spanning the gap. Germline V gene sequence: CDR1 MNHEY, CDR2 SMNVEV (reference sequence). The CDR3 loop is CASSLSGLISEAFF. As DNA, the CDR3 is TGTGCCAGCAGTTTATCGGGACTTATATCTGAAGCTTTCTTT.

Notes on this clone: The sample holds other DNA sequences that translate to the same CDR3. The CDR3 region has the DNA TGCGCCAGCAGCTTGGCTGGCGGGAGTTACGAGCAGTACTTC. Translating gives CASSLAGGSYEQYF. The rearrangement uses TRBV5-1 and TRBJ2-7, with 7 bases aligning to TRBD2. Looked up from germline, CDR1 is SGHRS and CDR2 is YFSETQ. There are 14 residues in the CDR3. Germline trimming cut 0 bases from V and 4 bases from J; bases unmatched to any gene: 4.